This T cell receptor (beta chain) was recorded in a study of shared clonotypes between healthy human individuals. Replicate PCRs run on sorted subsets employed about 220 ng DNA, around 27,000 T cell genomes. The protocol was immunoSEQ multiplex PCR, while the TCRdb copy is restricted to in-frame clones and leaves out a portion. The profile shows about 2.3 million clones, around 93% of them singletons. About this clone: The antigen is undetermined.

Notes on the study in general: Naive subsets generally had larger estimated richness than memory subsets.

Germline loops: CDR1 MNHEY, CDR2 SVGAGI. With 4 bases removed from V and 3 bases from J, the gap between germline ends came to 13 bases. The CDR3 has 14 residues. Naive CD45RA+ and memory CD45RA-negative subsets were split from CD4+ cells. The TCR was taken from a man aged 18 to 35 in good health. Some clones in this sample may be carry-over from other donors' samples. The genes are TRBV6-5 and TRBJ2-7; perhaps TRBD1 as D (6 bases). Sequencing was done on a sample of naive CD4+ T cells from PBMCs. The subset: CD45RA+ positively selected. CDR3 loop: CASSSVGHRYEQYF. CDR3 bases: TGTGCCAGCAGTTCGGTGGGACACCGCTACGAGCAGTACTTC.